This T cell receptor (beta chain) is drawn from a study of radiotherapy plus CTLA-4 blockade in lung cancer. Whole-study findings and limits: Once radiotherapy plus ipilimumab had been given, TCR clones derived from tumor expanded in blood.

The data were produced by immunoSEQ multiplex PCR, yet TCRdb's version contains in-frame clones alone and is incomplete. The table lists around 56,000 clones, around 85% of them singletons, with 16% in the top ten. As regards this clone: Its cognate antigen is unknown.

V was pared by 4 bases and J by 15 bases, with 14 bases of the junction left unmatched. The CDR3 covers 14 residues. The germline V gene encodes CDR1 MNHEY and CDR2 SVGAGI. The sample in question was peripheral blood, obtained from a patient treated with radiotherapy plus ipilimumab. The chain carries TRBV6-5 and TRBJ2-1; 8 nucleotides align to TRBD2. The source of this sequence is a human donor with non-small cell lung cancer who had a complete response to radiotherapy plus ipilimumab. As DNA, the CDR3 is TGTGCCAGCAGTTCCATCCGGACTAGCAGAAGGGCGTTCTTC. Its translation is CASSSIRTSRRAFF.